This T cell receptor beta chain was sequenced in a study of T cell changes during pregnancy in multiple sclerosis. Data came from immunoSEQ multiplex PCR; TCRdb stores just in-frame clones and leaves some out. The sample consists of roughly 48,000 clones, around 94% of them appearing once. This clone came up a few times. V lost 5 bases and J lost 6, with 14 bases in between. Looked up from germline, CDR1 is SGHDN and CDR2 is FVKESK. The CDR3 is made up of 13 amino acids. The sample consisted of CD4+ T cells from peripheral blood mononuclear cells, taken in the second trimester of pregnancy. This receptor was identified in a female donor in good health, enrolled as a control in a pregnancy study. The genes are TRBV14 and TRBJ2-7; D is ambiguous. The CDR3 reads CASSLSKRSEQYF. For the CDR3, the DNA is TGTGCCAGCAGCTTAAGCAAGAGGTCCGAGCAGTACTTC.